This T cell receptor beta chain was sequenced in a study of blood T cell repertoires in COVID-19. Study summary: The United States, Italy and Spain supplied acute and convalescent COVID-19 samples. T cells, B-cell-depleted T cells, or PBMCs provided the cDNA or gDNA that served as material.

Authors' processing steps: Researchers report that nucleated cell counts were estimated from reference gene primer amplification. This table comes from immunoSEQ multiplex PCR, and its TCRdb copy is limited to in-frame clones, with some not included. V, J and clone size reflect that table, while D and trimming were determined from the DNA. This table has about 120,000 clones, around three quarters appearing once. The CDR3 consists of 17 residues. Germline CDR1 SGDLS, CDR2 YYNGEE. J was trimmed by 3 bases and V by 0 bases; bases with no gene match: 11. The sequence derives from a woman aged 80 or over with acute or convalescent COVID-19. Sequencing input: peripheral blood. This sequence joins TRBV9 and TRBJ2-7; TRBD2 matches 8 bases. The CDR3: CASSVAGGTLQDYEQYF. The CDR3 DNA reads as TGTGCCAGCAGCGTAGCGGGGGGGACCCTTCAGGACTACGAGCAGTACTTC.